Below are 18 T cell receptor beta chains sequenced from a single sample in a study of persistence of HIV-infected CD4 T cells (dated by TCRdb to about 2020). The immunoSEQ hsTCRB assay version 4 in survey mode was used to sequence TCRbeta repertoires from genomic DNA. As stored in TCRdb, this immuneACCESS dataset retains in-frame rearrangements with V and J assigned. A fraction of the clones does not appear; measured against another copy, unresolved V genes explain less than half of the discrepancy, and the remainder lacks a known reason. This sample lists 45,000 to 55,000 clones; over 70% were detected once. Together, the top ten hold less than 3% of the sample. The meaning of the sample's treatment or condition label: suppressive antiretroviral therapy. Lysates of CMV-infected fibroblasts were used at approximately 10 ug/mL for cell stimulation. Nonresponding CD40L-negative CD69-negative CD45RO-high memory CD4+ T cells were sorted as memory populations depleted of antigen-responding cells.

These receptors have no known antigen. The sequencing used CD4+ T cells sorted from PBMCs after approximately 19-hour stimulation, collected from a patient who received antiretroviral therapy. The intended sense of this specimen's cell subset or site label: CD40L-CD69- CD45RO-high memory CD4 T cells not responding to CMV lysate. The receptor set was obtained from an adult man with HIV who was CMV-seropositive.

Only a few counts were recorded for this clone. The genes are TRBV5-6 and TRBJ2-3; tentative D call: TRBD1 (6 bases). The CDR3 has 18 amino acids. Trimming left V 0 bases short and J 1 base short, with 18 bases between. Germline V lookup: CDR1 SGHDT, CDR2 YYEEEE. The CDR3 loop reads CASSLVDSQARGTDTQYF. In DNA form, the CDR3 reads TGTGCCAGCAGCTTGGTGGACAGTCAGGCCCGGGGCACAGATACGCAGTATTTT.

The chain joins TRBV13 to TRBJ1-2, with 9 bases aligning to TRBD1. This CDR3 contains 12 residues. Germline assignment: CDR1 PRHDT and CDR2 FYEKMQ (reference sequence). J gave up 8 bases and V 4 bases, and 2 bases lay outside the gene matches. The CDR3, as DNA: TGTGCCAGCAGCTGGGACAGGGTAGGCTACACCTTC. This sequence encodes CASSWDRVGYTF. The full variable domain, in which reference TRBV13 and TRBJ1-2 provide the parts outside the CDR3, is AAGVIQSPRHLIKEKRETATLKCYPIPRHDTVYWYQQGPGQDPQFLISFYEKMQSDKGSIPDRFSAQQFSDYHSELNMSSLELGDSALYFCASSWDRVGYTFGSGTRLTVV.

This chain links TRBV5-4 with TRBJ1-6; D not resolved. Germline V gene data show CDR1 as SGHNT and CDR2 as YYREEE (reference sequence). This CDR3 is 16 amino acids long. V shed 4 bases and J shed 7 bases, with 18 bases lying between them. The CDR3: CASSPAGVLANSPLHF. CDR3 in DNA: TGTGCCAGCAGCCCCGCTGGAGTCCTAGCCAATTCACCCCTCCACTTT.

The genes are TRBV30 and TRBJ1-1; no firm D call. Germline values: CDR1 GTSNPN, CDR2 SVGIG (reference sequence). CDR3 size: 12 residues. V lost 3 bases and J lost 5, with 10 bases in between. The CDR3 nucleotides are TGTGCCTGGAGAATCCGCGTGACTGAAGCTTTCTTT. Translating it yields CAWRIRVTEAFF.

The chain couples TRBV10-3 to TRBJ1-1, with D tentatively TRBD1 (5 bases). Looked up from germline, CDR1 is ENHRY and CDR2 is SYGVKD. CDR3 length: 13 amino acids. Trimming removed 6 bases at V and 1 base at J, with 9 bases between. The CDR3 nucleotides read TGTGCCATCAGGGGACCGAGGAACACTGAAGCTTTCTTT. Translating gives CAIRGPRNTEAFF.

This chain uses TRBV4-1 with TRBJ2-5; D gene uncertain. The CDR3 totals 11 residues. Germline assignment: CDR1 MGHRA and CDR2 YSYEKL. Trimming removed 1 base from V and 8 bases from J, with 5 bases in between. The CDR3 bases are TGCGCCAGCAGCCAAGGGGCAACCCAGTACTTC. Translation: CASSQGATQYF.

This rearrangement joins TRBV28 to TRBJ1-6; a weak D match, TRBD1 (6 bases). Trimming shortened V by 2 bases and J by 7 bases, and 9 bases separated the two germline ends. Germline V gives CDR1 MDHEN, CDR2 SYDVKM. The CDR3 extends over 14 amino acids. The chain's CDR3 is CASSLGQGNSPLHF. CDR3 in DNA: TGTGCCAGCAGTTTAGGTCAGGGGAATTCACCCCTCCACTTT.

V and J are TRBV5-8 and TRBJ2-7, with 7 bases aligning to TRBD1. This CDR3 is built from 16 residues. Per the germline V gene, CDR1 is SGHTS and CDR2 is YDEGEE. The ends lost 6 bases at V and 3 bases at J; junction bases unmatched: 15. CDR3 sequence (DNA): TGTGCCAGCACCGTCCTCGATTGGGACAGCCACTACGAGCAGTACTTC. Its translation is CASTVLDWDSHYEQYF.

This clone has a handful of counts. The genes are TRBV25-1 and TRBJ1-2; 10 bases map to TRBD1. The CDR3 length is 14 residues. Germline CDR1 is MGHDK and CDR2 is SYGVNS. The ends lost 2 bases at V and 6 bases at J; junction bases unmatched: 3. CDR3 DNA sequence: TGTGCCAGCAGTGAACCGGGGACAGGGGATGGCTACACCTTC. This sequence encodes CASSEPGTGDGYTF.

The chain carries TRBV11-2 and TRBJ1-2; perhaps TRBD1 as D (6 bases). Trimming pared 5 bases from V and 0 bases from J, leaving 10 bases between. Germline-derived CDR1 and CDR2 are SGHAT and FQNNGV. This CDR3 is 14 amino acids long. The CDR3 sequence is CASSQDRANYGYTF. CDR3 coding DNA: TGTGCCAGCAGCCAGGACAGAGCTAACTATGGCTACACCTTC.

The rearrangement links TRBV3-1 (or the pseudogene TRBV3-2) to TRBJ2-5; 8 bases match TRBD2. Trimming took 2 bases from V and 4 from J; bases not matched to a gene: 6. Germline CDR1 reads LGHDT; CDR2 reads YNNKEL (reference sequence). The CDR3 has 15 residues. The CDR3 reads CASSQLAGTGETQYF. The CDR3 bases are TGTGCCAGCAGCCAATTAGCGGGGACGGGAGAGACCCAGTACTTC.

V and J are TRBV27 and TRBJ1-2, with D possibly TRBD1 on 6 matching bases. V shed 4 bases and J shed 4 bases, with 16 bases lying between them. The CDR3 is 15 amino acids. Germline CDR1 is MNHEY and CDR2 is SMNVEV (reference sequence). The CDR3 loop reads CASSSERRGGYGYTF. CDR3 sequence (DNA): TGTGCCAGCAGTTCAGAACGCAGGGGAGGCTATGGCTACACCTTC.

A few counts support this clone. This chain links TRBV13 with TRBJ1-3; unclear D gene. V lost 2 bases and J lost 0, with 11 bases in between. Looked up from germline, CDR1 is PRHDT and CDR2 is FYEKMQ (reference sequence). There are 16 residues in the CDR3. This chain's CDR3 is CASSLTLRVSGNTIYF. CDR3 coding DNA: TGTGCCAGCAGCTTAACCCTGAGGGTCTCTGGAAACACCATATATTTT.

This clone was detected a few times. The chain joins TRBV6-6 to TRBJ1-1; D is ambiguous. Trimming took 2 bases from V and 5 from J, leaving 9 bases between them. The CDR3 runs to 13 residues. Germline assignment: CDR1 MNHNY and CDR2 SVGAGI (reference sequence). This CDR3 is CASSYRLTTEAFF. CDR3 nucleotide sequence: TGTGCCAGCAGTTACAGGCTAACGACTGAAGCTTTCTTT.

The chain employs TRBV7-2 and TRBJ2-1, with 8 nucleotides matching TRBD2. The CDR3 has 13 residues. The ends lost 8 bases at V and 4 bases at J; junction bases unmatched: 4. CDR1 is SGHTA and CDR2 is FQGNSA in the germline V gene. The CDR3 loop is CASGTGGYNEQFF. The CDR3 DNA is TGTGCCAGCGGGACGGGGGGGTACAATGAGCAGTTCTTC.

This clone was observed a single time. The V gene is TRBV7-6, the J gene TRBJ2-1; 11 positions match TRBD2. CDR3 size: 17 residues. Per the germline V gene, CDR1 is SGHVS and CDR2 is FNYEAQ. V shed 0 bases and J 6 bases; nucleotides not matched to a gene: 7. CDR3 DNA sequence: TGTGCCAGCAGCTTAGCTTTAGGGACTAGCGGTAGCAATGAGCAGTTCTTC. Encoded protein: CASSLALGTSGSNEQFF.

V is TRBV30 and J is TRBJ2-5; tentatively, D is TRBD1 (6 bases). CDR1 is GTSNPN, CDR2 SVGIG, per germline (reference sequence). Between the trimmed V and J ends, which lost 2 bases and 1 base, there was a span of 11 bases. The CDR3 has 14 residues. DNA for the CDR3: TGTGCCTGGAGTTACCAGGGGCTCCAAGAGACCCAGTACTTC. This codes for CAWSYQGLQETQYF.

Only a few counts were recorded for this clone. The chain uses TRBV6-5 and TRBJ1-1; D call uncertain. Per the germline V gene, CDR1 is MNHEY and CDR2 is SVGAGI. V lost 0 bases, J lost 4 bases, and 12 bases lay in between. The CDR3 extends over 15 amino acids. The CDR3 region has the DNA TGTGCCAGCAGTTACTCGTCCGGCAGGTCCACTGAAGCTTTCTTT. Protein sequence: CASSYSSGRSTEAFF.